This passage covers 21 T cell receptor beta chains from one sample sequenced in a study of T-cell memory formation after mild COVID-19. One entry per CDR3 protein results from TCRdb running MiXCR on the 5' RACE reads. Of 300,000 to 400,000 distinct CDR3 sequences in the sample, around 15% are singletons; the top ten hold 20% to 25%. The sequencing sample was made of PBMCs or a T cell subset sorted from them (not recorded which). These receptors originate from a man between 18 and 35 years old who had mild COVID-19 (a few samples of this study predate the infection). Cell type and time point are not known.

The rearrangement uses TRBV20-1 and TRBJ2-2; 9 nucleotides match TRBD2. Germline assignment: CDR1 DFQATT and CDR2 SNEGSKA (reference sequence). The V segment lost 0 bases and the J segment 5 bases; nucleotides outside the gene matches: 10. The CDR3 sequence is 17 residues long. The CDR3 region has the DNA TGCAGTGCTAGAGATTGGAGCGGGGGGCCGGGTACCGGGGAGCTGTTTTTT. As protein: CSARDWSGGPGTGELFF.

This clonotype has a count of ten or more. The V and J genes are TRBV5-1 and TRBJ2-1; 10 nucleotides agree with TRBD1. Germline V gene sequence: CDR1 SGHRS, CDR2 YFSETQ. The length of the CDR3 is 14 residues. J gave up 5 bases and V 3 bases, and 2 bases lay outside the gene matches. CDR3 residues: CASSSDRGDNEQFF. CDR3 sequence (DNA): TGCGCCAGCAGCTCGGACAGGGGGGACAATGAGCAGTTCTTC.

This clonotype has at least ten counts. CDR3 loop: CASRPTDNTDTQYF. CDR3 bases: TGCGCCAGCAGACCGACAGATAACACAGATACGCAGTATTTT. This chain connects TRBV5-1 to TRBJ2-3; D possibly corresponds to TRBD1 (5 bases). This CDR3 region has 14 residues. Germline loops: CDR1 SGHRS, CDR2 YFSETQ. Trimming stripped 5 bases from V and 2 bases from J, with 12 bases between.

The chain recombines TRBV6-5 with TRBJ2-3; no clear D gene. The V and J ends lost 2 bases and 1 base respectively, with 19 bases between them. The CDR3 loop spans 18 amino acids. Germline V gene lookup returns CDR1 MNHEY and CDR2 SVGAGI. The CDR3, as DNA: TGTGCCAGCAGTTACCGTCGGCTACCCAGGACCGGCACAGATACGCAGTATTTT. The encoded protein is CASSYRRLPRTGTDTQYF.

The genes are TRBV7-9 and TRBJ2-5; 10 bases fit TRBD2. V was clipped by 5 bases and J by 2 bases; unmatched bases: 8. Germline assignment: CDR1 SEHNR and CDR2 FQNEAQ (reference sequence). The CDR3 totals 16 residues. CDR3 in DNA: TGTGCCAGCAGCCCACGGACTAGCGGATTACAAGAGACCCAGTACTTC. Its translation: CASSPRTSGLQETQYF.

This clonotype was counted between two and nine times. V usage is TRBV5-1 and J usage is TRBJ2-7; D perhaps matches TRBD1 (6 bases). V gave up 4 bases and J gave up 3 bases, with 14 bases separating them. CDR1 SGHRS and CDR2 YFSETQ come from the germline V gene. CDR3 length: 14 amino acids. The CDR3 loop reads CASSTTAGDYEQYV. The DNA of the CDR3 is TGCGCCAGCAGCACGACGGCAGGGGACTACGAGCAGTACGTC.

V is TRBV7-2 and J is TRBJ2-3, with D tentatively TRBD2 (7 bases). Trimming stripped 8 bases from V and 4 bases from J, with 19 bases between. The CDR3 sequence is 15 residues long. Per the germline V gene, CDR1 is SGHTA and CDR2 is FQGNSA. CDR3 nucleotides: TGTGCCAGCCCCAACCGGGGGGCCGGTTCAGATACGCAGTATTTT. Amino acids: CASPNRGAGSDTQYF.

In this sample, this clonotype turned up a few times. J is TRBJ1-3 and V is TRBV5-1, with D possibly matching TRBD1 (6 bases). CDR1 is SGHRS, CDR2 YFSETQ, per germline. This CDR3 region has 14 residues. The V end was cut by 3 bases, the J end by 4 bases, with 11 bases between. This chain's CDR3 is CASSSRDTGNTIYF. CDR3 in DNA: TGCGCCAGCAGCTCCCGGGACACAGGAAACACCATATATTTT.

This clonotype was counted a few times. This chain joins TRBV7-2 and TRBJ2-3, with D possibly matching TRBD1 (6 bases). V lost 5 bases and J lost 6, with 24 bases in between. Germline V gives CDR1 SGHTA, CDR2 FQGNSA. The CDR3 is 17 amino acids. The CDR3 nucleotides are TGTGCCAGCAGCCAACTTAGAAGTTCAGGGGCTGGGGATACGCAGTATTTT. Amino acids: CASSQLRSSGAGDTQYF.

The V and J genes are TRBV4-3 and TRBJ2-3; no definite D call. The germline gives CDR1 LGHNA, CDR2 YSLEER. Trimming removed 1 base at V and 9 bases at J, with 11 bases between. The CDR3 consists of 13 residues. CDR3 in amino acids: CASSQVLQVTQYF. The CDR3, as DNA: TGCGCCAGCAGCCAAGTTCTGCAGGTGACGCAGTATTTT.

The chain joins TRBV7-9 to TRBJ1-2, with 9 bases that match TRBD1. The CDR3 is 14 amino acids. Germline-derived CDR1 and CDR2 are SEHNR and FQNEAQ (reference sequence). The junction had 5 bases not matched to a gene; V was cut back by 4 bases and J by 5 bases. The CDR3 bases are TGTGCCAGCAGCTCGACAGGGGGAACGTATGGCTACACCTTC. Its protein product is CASSSTGGTYGYTF.

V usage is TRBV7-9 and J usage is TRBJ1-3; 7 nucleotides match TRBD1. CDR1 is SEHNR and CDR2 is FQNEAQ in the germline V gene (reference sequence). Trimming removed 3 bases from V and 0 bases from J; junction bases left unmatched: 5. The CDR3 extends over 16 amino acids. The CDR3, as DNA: TGTGCCAGCAGCTTCCCGGGACAGAGCTCTGGAAACACCATATATTTT. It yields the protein CASSFPGQSSGNTIYF.

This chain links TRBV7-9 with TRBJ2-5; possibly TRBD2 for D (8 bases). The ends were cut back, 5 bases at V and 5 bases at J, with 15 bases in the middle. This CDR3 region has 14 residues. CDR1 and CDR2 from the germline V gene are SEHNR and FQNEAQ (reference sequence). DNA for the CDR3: TGTGCCAGCAGCGTCGGGAGGGGGCTGGAGACCCAGTACTTC. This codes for CASSVGRGLETQYF. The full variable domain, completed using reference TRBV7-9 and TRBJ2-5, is DTGVSQNPRHKITKRGQNVTFRCDPISEHNRLYWYRQTLGQGPEFLTYFQNEAQLEKSRLLSDRFSAERPKGSFSTLEIQRTEQGDSAMYLCASSVGRGLETQYFGPGTRLLVL.

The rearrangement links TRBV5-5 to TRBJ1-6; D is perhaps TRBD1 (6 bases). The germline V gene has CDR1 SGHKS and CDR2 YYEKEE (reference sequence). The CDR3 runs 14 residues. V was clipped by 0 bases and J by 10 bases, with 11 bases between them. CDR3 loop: CASSLDRAESPLHF. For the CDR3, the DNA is TGTGCCAGCAGCTTGGACAGGGCTGAATCACCCCTCCACTTT.

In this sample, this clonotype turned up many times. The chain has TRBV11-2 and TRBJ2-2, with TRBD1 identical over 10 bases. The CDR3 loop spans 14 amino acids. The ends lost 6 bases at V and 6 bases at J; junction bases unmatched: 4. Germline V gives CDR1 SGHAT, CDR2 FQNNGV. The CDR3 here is CASRPGTGAGELFF. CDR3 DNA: TGTGCCAGCAGGCCCGGGACAGGGGCCGGGGAGCTGTTTTTT.

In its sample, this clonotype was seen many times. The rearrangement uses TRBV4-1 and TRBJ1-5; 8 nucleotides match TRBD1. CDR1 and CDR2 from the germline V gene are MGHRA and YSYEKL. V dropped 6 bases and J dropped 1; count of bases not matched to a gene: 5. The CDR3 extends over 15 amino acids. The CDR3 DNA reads TGCGCCAGCAGGGACAGGGTTGGGAGCAATCAGCCCCAGCATTTT. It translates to CASRDRVGSNQPQHF.

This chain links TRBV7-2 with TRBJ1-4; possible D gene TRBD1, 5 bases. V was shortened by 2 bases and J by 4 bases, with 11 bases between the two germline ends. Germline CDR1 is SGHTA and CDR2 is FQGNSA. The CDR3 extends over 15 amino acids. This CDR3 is CASSLWGGVNEKLFF. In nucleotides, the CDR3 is TGTGCCAGCAGCTTATGGGGCGGGGTTAATGAAAAACTGTTTTTT.

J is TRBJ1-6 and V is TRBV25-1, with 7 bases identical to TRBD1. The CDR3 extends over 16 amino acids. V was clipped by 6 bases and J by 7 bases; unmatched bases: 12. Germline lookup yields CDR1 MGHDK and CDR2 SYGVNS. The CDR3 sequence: CASSNTNQGGNSPLHF. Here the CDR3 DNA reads TGTGCCAGCAGCAACACCAACCAGGGGGGGAATTCACCCCTCCACTTT.

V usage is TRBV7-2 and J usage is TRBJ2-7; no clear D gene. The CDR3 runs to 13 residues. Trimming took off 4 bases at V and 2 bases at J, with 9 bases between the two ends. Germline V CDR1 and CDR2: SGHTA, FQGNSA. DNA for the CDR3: TGTGCCAGCAGCTATGGCGCGGCCTACGAGCAGTACTTC. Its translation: CASSYGAAYEQYF.

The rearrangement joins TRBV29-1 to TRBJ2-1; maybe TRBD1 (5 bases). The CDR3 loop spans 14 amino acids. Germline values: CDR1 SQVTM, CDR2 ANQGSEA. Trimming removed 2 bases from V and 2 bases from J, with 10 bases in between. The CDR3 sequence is CSVESPRAYNEQFF. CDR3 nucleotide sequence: TGCAGCGTTGAATCTCCCAGGGCCTACAATGAGCAGTTCTTC.

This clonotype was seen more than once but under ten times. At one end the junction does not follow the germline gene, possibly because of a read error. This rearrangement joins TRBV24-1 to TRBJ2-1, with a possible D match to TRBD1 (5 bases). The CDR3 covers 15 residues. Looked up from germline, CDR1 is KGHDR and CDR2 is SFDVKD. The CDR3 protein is CATSDLQGSYSEQFF. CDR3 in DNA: TGTGCCACCAGTGATTTGCAGGGTTCCTACAGTGAGCAGTTCTTC.